This T cell receptor (beta chain) emerged from a study of T cells in Graves' hyperthyroidism and ophthalmopathy (dated by TCRdb to about 2019). Study-wide context: Peripheral blood samples were taken at the time of initial diagnosis, prior to any treatment. Prospective prediction of ophthalmopathy was tested in an independent validation cohort of 18 to 20 hyperthyroidism patients and some 17 patients who later progressed to ophthalmopathy. The approximately 95 discovery patients were divided at random into training and test sets in a 7:3 ratio. According to the paper, TCR Vbeta CDR3 sequencing was carried out on some 130 peripheral blood samples, which came from fewer than 50 ophthalmopathy, 75 or so hyperthyroidism and approximately 17 progressor patients. In roughly six Graves' hyperthyroidism patients, the study also compared T-cell repertoires from thyroid tissue with T-cell repertoires from blood. TCR V-J signatures able to tell the groups apart were searched for in a discovery cohort of 90 to 100 patients, of whom around 42 had Graves' ophthalmopathy and 55 to 65 had stable Graves' hyperthyroidism. After sampling, hyperthyroidism patients received methimazole starting at 30 mg daily, and ophthalmopathy patients received high-dose intravenous methylprednisolone.

Based on the germline V gene, the CDR1 and CDR2 sequences are SGHRS and YFSETQ. The CDR3, from cysteine to phenylalanine, totals 15 residues. Only the CDR3 portion is preserved as DNA: 45 bases, with reading frame beginning at the first base. Trimming takes 4 bases off V and 6 bases off J; junction bases not matched to a gene: 9. The TCR beta CDR3 regions were amplified from the RNA transcripts. A first-round RT-PCR of the TCR CDR3 used the HTBI primer set with the Qiagen OneStep RT-PCR kit. Libraries were constructed in a second round of multiplex PCR, after which size selection and purification were carried out. Libraries were sequenced paired-end with 100 bp reads on an Illumina HiSeq2000. Per the authors' processing: Raw data were processed with SOAPnuke, discarding reads with adapters, uncalled bases, mean Phred below 15, or no exact constant-primer or identifier match. High-quality paired reads were merged with COPE v1.2.5, and unique nucleotide sequences were defined as clonotypes. Clonotypes were aligned to IMGT TRBV, TRBD and TRBJ reference segments using MiTCR v1.1. Analysis was restricted to V-J combinations with a frequency above 0.0001, which covered 99.2% of repertoires. A TCS score was defined as the ratio of F50 (clonal expansion) to E x V (chaos), with BLOSUM62-based TCRdist applied between CDR3 peptides within each V-J. Welch's t-statistics and random forest reduced roughly 530 V-J features to 10 to 15, which were used in a naive Bayes classifier (R e1071). TCRdb redid the processing of the public reads, applying fastp at Q25 and MiXCR, and retained in-frame beta chains. Each record represents a unique CDR3 protein, reported with the most common genes and DNA among its rows. The V and J calls and clone size come from TCRdb's table, not from the authors' own analysis. This sample gives about 560,000 distinct CDR3 sequences in total; 15% to 20% of them show up just once. The ten top clones hold more than 15% of the sample.

This clonotype was recorded a few times. It lacks a known antigen. Qualities for individual bases were not recorded, and no much larger clone is one base off. Stable Graves' hyperthyroidism was defined as the absence of progression to ophthalmopathy over 18 months of follow-up. Hyperthyroidism patients were aged 18 to 65 years and newly diagnosed, with disease duration of less than 2 months. Patients with uncontrolled infections, other autoimmune diseases, pregnancy or lactation were excluded. Diagnoses were based on clinical symptoms, serum thyroxine and TRAb, thyroid ultrasound and orbital computed tomography. PBMCs were separated from roughly 10 ml of fresh peripheral blood using Ficoll-Paque density gradient centrifugation. Total RNA was extracted with Trizol reagent, and quality was checked on an Agilent 2100 Bioanalyzer. Results and caveats for the whole study, not just this receptor: Most expanded thyroid clonotypes (frequency above 0.001) were also detected in blood, suggesting blood repertoires may reflect thyroid immune responses. A model built on a 13 V-J signature distinguished ophthalmopathy from stable hyperthyroidism, reaching 85% to 90% sensitivity and 81% to 83% specificity in cross-validation and 80%/75% in testing. In validation, the model predicted progression to ophthalmopathy with 55% to 71% sensitivity and over 72% specificity, a median of about 6.7 months before onset. No statistical method was used to fix the sample size in advance, and group allocation was not hidden from the investigators.

The rearranged segments are TRBV5-1 and TRBJ2-3; TRBD2 fits 9 bases in the junction. The receptor was derived from a young woman with Graves' hyperthyroidism. The sample taken for sequencing was blood. CDR3 region: CASSELAGSRDTQYF. The sequenced DNA is TGCGCCAGCAGCGAGCTAGCGGGGTCCAGGGATACGCAGTATTTT.